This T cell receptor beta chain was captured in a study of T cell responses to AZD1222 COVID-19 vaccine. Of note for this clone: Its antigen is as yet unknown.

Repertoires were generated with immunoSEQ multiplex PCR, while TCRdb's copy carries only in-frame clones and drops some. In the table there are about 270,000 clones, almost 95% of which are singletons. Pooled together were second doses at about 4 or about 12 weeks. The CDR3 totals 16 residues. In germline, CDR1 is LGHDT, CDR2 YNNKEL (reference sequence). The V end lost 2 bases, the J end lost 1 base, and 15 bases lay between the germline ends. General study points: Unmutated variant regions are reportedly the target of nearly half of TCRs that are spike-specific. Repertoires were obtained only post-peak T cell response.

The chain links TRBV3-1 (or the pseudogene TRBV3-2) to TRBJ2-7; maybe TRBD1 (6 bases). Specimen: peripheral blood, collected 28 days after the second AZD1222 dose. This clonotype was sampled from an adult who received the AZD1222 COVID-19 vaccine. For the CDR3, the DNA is TGTGCCAGCAGCCAAACCCCCGGGACACGATCCTACGAGCAGTACTTC. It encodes CASSQTPGTRSYEQYF.